The rows below give T cell receptor beta chains drawn from one sample of a study of blood T cell repertoires in COVID-19. Sequencing was performed with immunoSEQ multiplex PCR; in TCRdb, only in-frame clones are kept and a portion is missing. The top ten hold 24% of the sample, which has 95,000 to 100,000 clones, 84% seen once. What was sequenced was peripheral blood. The receptors here all came from a human donor in a cohort sampled during active COVID-19. The CDR3 runs from the conserved cysteine through the conserved F or W. The D gene is left open where the match is weak.

j_call | v_call | d_call | cdr3_aa
TRBJ2-7 | TRBV28 | - | CASSLRRLQSYEQYF
TRBJ1-5 | TRBV7-6 | - | CASSLANTGNQPQHF
TRBJ1-2 | TRBV7-8 | TRBD1 | CASSPRDRAYGYTF
TRBJ2-2 | TRBV14 | - | CASSQVERTNTGELFF
TRBJ1-1 | TRBV9 | - | CASSVAQNTEAFF
TRBJ1-1 | TRBV19 | - | CASSEGVTEAFF
TRBJ1-3 | TRBV19 | TRBD1 | CASSSIGTGFSGNTIYF
TRBJ1-1 | TRBV4-2 | TRBD1 | CASSQRDRGDTEAFF
TRBJ1-2 | TRBV15 | TRBD1 | CATRGTGGPNYGYTF
TRBJ2-2 | TRBV19 | - | CASTFNSGGAGELFF
TRBJ1-3 | TRBV5-1 | - | CASSWSGREAGNTIYF
TRBJ1-6 | TRBV7-2 | - | CASSSKGGTSPLHF
TRBJ1-3 | TRBV5-1 | - | CASSLDQGHTIYF
TRBJ1-2 | TRBV6-5 | - | CASSYSGGYGYTF
TRBJ2-1 | TRBV5-6 | - | CASSLTRVYNEQFF
TRBJ2-1 | TRBV9 | TRBD2 | CASSVVVAGGSYNEQFF
TRBJ2-5 | TRBV7-9 | TRBD1 | CASRPSGGQAQETQYF
TRBJ2-1 | TRBV24-1 | - | CATSDSTPGTRYNEQFF
TRBJ2-5 | TRBV18 | TRBD2 | CASIPGLGETQYF
TRBJ2-7 | TRBV7-8 | - | CASSFNLGGEQYF
TRBJ1-1 | TRBV20-1 | - | CSARDLTEAFF
TRBJ1-4 | TRBV25-1 | TRBD1 | CASSEYQGATNEKLFF